The 22 T cell receptor beta chains reported below all come from one sample, sequenced in a study of cytomegalovirus exposure and HLA in healthy donors. PCR involved 60 Vbeta and 13 Jbeta primers. Produced via immunoSEQ multiplex PCR; TCRdb's table is partial and in-frame only. The sample contains 50,000 to 80,000 clones, under 85% of which appear only once. The sequenced sample was PBMCs. The origin of the receptors is a male donor in good health and CMV-seropositive.

The rearrangement joins TRBV5-6 to TRBJ1-5; a weak D match, TRBD1 (6 bases). The V gene's germline CDR1 is SGHDT and CDR2 YYEEEE. CDR3 size: 14 residues. The V end was cut by 1 base, the J end by 4 bases, with 9 bases between. The CDR3 nucleotides are TGTGCCAGCAGCTTGAACAGGGTAAATCAGCCCCAGCATTTT. Residues: CASSLNRVNQPQHF.

CDR3 sequence (DNA): TGTGCCAGTAGGCAGCTAGTCACAGATACGCAGTATTTT. Protein product: CASRQLVTDTQYF. V gene TRBV19 combines with J gene TRBJ2-3; D not certain. V lost 6 bases and J 2 bases, leaving 9 bases between the germline ends. From germline, CDR1 is LNHDA and CDR2 SQIVND (reference sequence). The CDR3 covers 13 residues.

Only one count was recorded for this clone. The J gene is TRBJ2-5, the V gene TRBV5-4; 9 bases fit TRBD2. Germline V gene data show CDR1 as SGHNT and CDR2 as YYREEE (reference sequence). With 0 bases clipped from V and 2 bases from J, the junction kept 2 bases outside the gene matches. CDR3 length equals 15 residues. The CDR3 loop reads CASSLVSGGQETQYF. The CDR3 nucleotides are TGTGCCAGCAGCTTGGTTAGCGGGGGTCAAGAGACCCAGTACTTC.

The DNA of the CDR3 is TGTGCCAGCAGCTTCCAAGCGGGGGGGTACCAAGAGACCCAGTACTTC. This sequence encodes CASSFQAGGYQETQYF. The chain links TRBV5-4 to TRBJ2-5, with 10 nucleotides matching TRBD2. After removal of 2 bases from V and 0 bases from J, the junction contained 4 bases not matched to a gene. CDR1 is SGHNT and CDR2 is YYREEE in the germline V gene (reference sequence). The CDR3 is 16 amino acids.

The chain combines TRBV5-4 with TRBJ2-3, with 9 nucleotides matching TRBD2. Germline V gives CDR1 SGHNT, CDR2 YYREEE (reference sequence). The CDR3 is 17 amino acids. Trimming cost V 2 bases and J 5 bases; bases outside gene matches: 12. The CDR3 sequence is CASSFKLGLASRDTQYF. In DNA, the CDR3 is TGTGCCAGCAGCTTTAAGTTAGGACTAGCGTCTAGAGATACGCAGTATTTT.

The chain has TRBV9 and TRBJ2-1, with TRBD2 matching over 9 bases. The ends lost 0 bases at V and 9 bases at J; junction bases unmatched: 10. This CDR3 is built from 16 residues. CDR1 and CDR2 from the germline V gene are SGDLS and YYNGEE. Written as DNA, the CDR3 is TGTGCCAGCAGCGTAGGGGGGGGACTAGCCTCTGGTGAGCAGTTCTTC. Amino acid sequence: CASSVGGGLASGEQFF.

V gene TRBV2 combines with J gene TRBJ1-2; no firm D call. Trimming left V 5 bases short and J 1 base short, with 14 bases between. This CDR3 has 15 residues. The V gene's germline CDR1 is SNHLY and CDR2 FYNNEI. The CDR3 loop is CASSPPVFDNYGYTF. In DNA form, the CDR3 reads TGTGCCAGCAGTCCGCCAGTTTTTGATAACTATGGCTACACCTTC.

The chain recombines TRBV4-2 with TRBJ2-3, with 11 nucleotides matching TRBD2. CDR3 size: 17 residues. Looked up from germline, CDR1 is LGHNA and CDR2 is YNFKEQ. The ends lost 8 bases at V and 1 base at J; junction bases unmatched: 11. The CDR3 here is CASRPKVAGGGTDTQYF. CDR3 in DNA: TGTGCCAGCCGCCCTAAGGTAGCGGGGGGGGGCACAGATACGCAGTATTTT.

The chain is built from TRBV6-5 and TRBJ1-3, with 7 bases aligning to TRBD1. V lost 6 bases to trimming and J lost 9 bases; unmatched junction nucleotides: 8. Germline values: CDR1 MNHEY, CDR2 SVGAGI. This CDR3 region has 13 residues. The chain's CDR3 is CASRPRQGGTIYF. CDR3 DNA: TGTGCCAGCAGACCCCGACAGGGCGGCACCATATATTTT.

The chain links TRBV6-5 to TRBJ1-2; 9 nucleotides agree with TRBD1. Germline V CDR1 and CDR2: MNHEY, SVGAGI. The CDR3 is 15 residues long. V dropped 6 bases and J dropped 4; count of bases not matched to a gene: 9. The CDR3: CASSLGTGSTYGYTF. In nucleotides, the CDR3 is TGTGCCAGCAGCCTTGGGACAGGGAGTACCTATGGCTACACCTTC.

The chain has TRBV4-3 and TRBJ2-5; 13 nucleotides match TRBD2. There are 17 residues in the CDR3. CDR1 is LGHNA and CDR2 is YSLEER in the germline V gene. The ends lost 0 bases at V and 2 bases at J; junction bases unmatched: 3. CDR3 amino acids: CASSQDLLAGGQETQYF. CDR3 DNA sequence: TGCGCCAGCAGCCAAGATTTACTAGCGGGGGGGCAAGAGACCCAGTACTTC.

This clone was detected only a few times. V is TRBV7-2 and J is TRBJ1-5, with 9 bases identical to TRBD1. Losses at the gene ends were 3 bases for V and 7 bases for J; bases not matched to a gene: 1. This CDR3 is built from 13 residues. Germline-derived CDR1 and CDR2 are SGHTA and FQGNSA. The CDR3 loop is CASSLDRGQPQHF. The CDR3 DNA sequence: TGTGCCAGCAGCTTGGACAGGGGACAGCCCCAGCATTTT.

The chain employs TRBV27 and TRBJ2-7, with TRBD2 identical over 11 bases. J gave up 3 bases and V 3 bases, and 7 bases lay outside the gene matches. This CDR3 comprises 16 residues. The germline CDR1 and CDR2 sequences are MNHEY and SMNVEV (reference sequence). CDR3 nucleotide sequence: TGTGCCAGCAGTTTGTTTACTAGCGGGGGACACTACGAGCAGTACTTC. Amino acids: CASSLFTSGGHYEQYF.

This clone was seen a handful of times. The chain joins TRBV28 to TRBJ1-1, with D perhaps matching TRBD1 (5 bases). Trimming pared 2 bases from V and 0 bases from J, leaving 10 bases between. Germline-derived CDR1 and CDR2 are MDHEN and SYDVKM. There are 15 residues in the CDR3. The CDR3 bases are TGTGCCAGCAGTTTAGAGCAGGGCATGAACACTGAAGCTTTCTTT. Its protein is CASSLEQGMNTEAFF.

V and J are TRBV15 and TRBJ1-3, with 7 bases fitting TRBD1. V lost 2 bases and J lost 3; bases outside the gene matches: 7. Germline assignment: CDR1 LNHNV and CDR2 YYDKDF (reference sequence). The CDR3 is 16 residues long. Here the CDR3 reads CATSRHPGQFGNTIYF. As DNA, the CDR3 is TGTGCCACCAGCAGACACCCGGGACAGTTTGGAAACACCATATATTTT.

This chain links TRBV11-2 with TRBJ1-2, with 7 bases aligning to TRBD1. CDR1 SGHAT and CDR2 FQNNGV come from the germline V gene. CDR3 size: 14 residues. The junction had 8 bases not matched to a gene; V was cut back by 5 bases and J by 5 bases. DNA of the CDR3: TGTGCCAGCAGCCCGGACAGGCAATTTTATGGCTACACCTTC. Translating it yields CASSPDRQFYGYTF.

This clone came up once. The chain carries TRBV25-1 and TRBJ1-2; TRBD1 matches 8 bases. Trimming at V came to 5 bases and at J to 7 bases, leaving 18 bases not matched to a gene. Germline V gene data show CDR1 as MGHDK and CDR2 as SYGVNS. CDR3 length equals 17 residues. The CDR3 region is CASSNSGTGSRVGGYTF. The CDR3 DNA reads TGTGCCAGCAGTAACTCCGGGACAGGCTCCCGAGTTGGTGGCTACACCTTC.

A note on this clone: Other DNA sequences in this sample translate to the same CDR3. The J gene is TRBJ1-1, the V gene TRBV19; D ambiguous. The germline CDR1 and CDR2 sequences are LNHDA and SQIVND (reference sequence). V was trimmed by 2 bases and J by 1 base, leaving 5 bases between them. CDR3 size: 13 residues. As DNA, the CDR3 is TGTGCCAGTAGTATACGGGGGAACACTGAAGCTTTCTTT. Its translation: CASSIRGNTEAFF.

The V call is TRBV7-2, the J call TRBJ1-5; tentatively, D is TRBD1 (6 bases). The CDR3 totals 15 residues. Deletions cut 5 bases from V and 9 bases from J, with 20 bases between. Germline assignment: CDR1 SGHTA and CDR2 FQGNSA. The CDR3 DNA is TGTGCCAGCAGCGGAGGTCAGGCAGGGGAAGTGCCCCAGCATTTT. This codes for CASSGGQAGEVPQHF.

The DNA of the CDR3 is TGTGCCAGCAGCGCAACTATGAACACTGAAGCTTTCTTT. The encoded protein is CASSATMNTEAFF. V gene TRBV5-6 combines with J gene TRBJ1-1; D is uncertain. Germline-derived CDR1 and CDR2 are SGHDT and YYEEEE. With 4 bases removed from V and 0 bases from J, the gap between germline ends came to 7 bases. The CDR3 has 13 amino acids.

V is TRBV4-2 and J is TRBJ1-3; D perhaps matches TRBD1 (6 bases). Trimming stripped 0 bases from V and 2 bases from J, with 8 bases between. CDR1 LGHNA and CDR2 YNFKEQ come from the germline V gene. This CDR3 is 15 amino acids long. This CDR3 reads CASSQEGGTGNTIYF. The CDR3 nucleotides are TGTGCCAGCAGCCAAGAAGGGGGAACTGGAAACACCATATATTTT.

The count of this clone is one. The rearrangement links TRBV7-8 to TRBJ1-2; D is unresolved. Germline CDR1 is SGHVS and CDR2 is FQNEAQ. Trimming removed 4 bases at V and 4 bases at J, with 4 bases between. This CDR3 has 11 amino acids. CDR3 region: CASSSRYGYTF. DNA for the CDR3: TGTGCCAGCAGCTCCCGCTATGGCTACACCTTC.